The clone carrying this T cell receptor beta chain was picked up a small number of times. The antigen is unknown. The germline gives CDR1 KGHSH, CDR2 LQKENI. The CDR3 has 14 residues. Trimming removed 0 bases at V and 3 bases at J, with 8 bases between. Assay: immunoSEQ multiplex PCR; the TCRdb copy retains only in-frame clones and omits some. The sample includes roughly 33,000 clones, around 72% of them seen just once. The data are from a study of vaccination effects on CD4 cells after COVID-19. In the study overall: After vaccination, samples were taken early and late from a few convalescent patients. It was a median of 72 days after the second dose that post-vaccine samples were obtained. About 2.1 million PBMC were seeded per well and grown in the presence of about 9.6 IU/ml IL-2 and 8.5 to 10 ug/ml peptides. Notes on the study in general: Marked contraction was observed in infection-induced and vaccine-induced clones late after vaccination.

Culture lasted about ten days before CD4+ T cell isolation. A positive SARS-CoV-2 PCR test fell between March and December 2020. Participants received two doses of either the BNT162b2 or mRNA-1273 vaccine. The sample in question was CD4+ T cells from PBMCs cultured without peptide, obtained after COVID-19 vaccination. The TCR sequence derives from a human donor who had a prior SARS-CoV-2 infection. This sequence joins TRBV18 and TRBJ1-2; the D gene is possibly TRBD1 (6 bases). This CDR3 is CASSPPRGHYGYTF. CDR3 in DNA: TGTGCCAGCTCACCACCCAGGGGCCACTATGGCTACACCTTC.